The clone carrying this TCR beta chain appeared a few times. As yet, its antigen is unknown. Trimming shortened V by 4 bases and J by 0 bases, and 13 bases separated the two germline ends. This CDR3 is built from 16 residues. Germline V CDR1 and CDR2: MDHEN, SYDVKM. Assay used: immunoSEQ multiplex PCR; TCRdb lists only in-frame clones, some missing. The table shows 45,000 to 60,000 clones, with approximately 81% occurring only once. These data originate in a study of memory CD4+ T cells and cytomegalovirus serostatus. Single viable CD3+CD4+CD8-CD45RO+ cells were sorted as the memory CD4+ T cells. Overall study findings and caveats: Repertoires predicted CMV serostatus with median bootstrapped AUC of roughly 0.95. Suggested: most of the CMV-linked TCR signature lies in CD4+ memory cells.

This receptor was obtained from an adult in good health and CMV-seropositive. V is TRBV28 and J is TRBJ1-5, with D possibly TRBD1 on 5 matching bases. Sequencing used memory CD4+ T cells from blood. The chain's CDR3 is CASSSPRQISNQPQHF. The CDR3, as DNA: TGTGCCAGCAGTTCCCCCCGACAGATTAGCAATCAGCCCCAGCATTTT.